The 30 T cell receptor beta chains given below trace back to one sample, sequenced in a study of T cell changes during pregnancy in multiple sclerosis. Clones were sequenced by immunoSEQ multiplex PCR, and TCRdb holds only the in-frame ones, with some missing. The sample has tens of thousands of clones; approximately 92% are singletons. The sample in question was peripheral blood, obtained after pregnancy. The receptor set was obtained from a female donor with multiple sclerosis, enrolled in a pregnancy study.

The genes are TRBV7-3 and TRBJ1-2; D remains unclear. The germline CDR1 and CDR2 sequences are SGHTA and FQGTGA. Between the trimmed V and J ends, which lost 1 base and 8 bases, there was a span of 14 bases. The CDR3 contains 14 residues. CDR3 loop: CASSLSVTVEGYTF. As DNA, the CDR3 is TGTGCCAGCAGCTTAAGTGTAACAGTTGAGGGCTACACCTTC.

The rearrangement joins TRBV10-3 to TRBJ1-1, with D possibly TRBD1 on 6 matching bases. The CDR3 loop spans 13 amino acids. Trimming stripped 10 bases from V and 1 base from J, with 13 bases between. Germline V gives CDR1 ENHRY, CDR2 SYGVKD. In DNA, the CDR3 is TGTGCCACCCGGGAACAGGGGAACACTGAAGCTTTCTTT. This gives the protein CATREQGNTEAFF.

The chain uses TRBV12-5 and TRBJ1-2; TRBD1 matches at 8 bases. CDR3 length: 14 amino acids. Unmatched junction bases numbered 6, after V lost 5 bases and J lost 4 bases. Per the germline V gene, CDR1 is LGHNT and CDR2 is FRNRAP. The CDR3 DNA is TGTGCTAGTGGTACCGACAGGGGAACCTATGGCTACACCTTC. It codes for CASGTDRGTYGYTF. The full variable domain, its missing parts supplied by reference TRBV12-5 and TRBJ1-2, is DARVTQTPRHKVTEMGQEVTMRCQPILGHNTVFWYRQTMMQGLELLAYFRNRAPLDDSGMPKDRFSAEMPDATLATLKIQPSEPRDSAVYFCASGTDRGTYGYTFGSGTRLTVV.

The CDR3 protein is CASSPGGVDQPQHF. CDR3 sequence (DNA): TGTGCCAGCAGCCCGGGGGGGGTTGATCAGCCCCAGCATTTT. The chain is built from TRBV5-4 and TRBJ1-5; D possibly corresponds to TRBD1 (5 bases). Germline CDR1 is SGHNT and CDR2 is YYREEE (reference sequence). The CDR3 totals 14 residues. Trimming pared 4 bases from V and 5 bases from J, leaving 13 bases between.

V is TRBV19 and J is TRBJ2-7, with 7 bases matching TRBD1. V lost 5 bases to trimming and J lost 5 bases; unmatched junction nucleotides: 9. From germline, CDR1 is LNHDA and CDR2 SQIVND (reference sequence). The CDR3 consists of 14 residues. CDR3 residues: CASSFGQVSDEQYF. Here the CDR3 DNA reads TGTGCCAGTAGTTTTGGACAGGTAAGCGACGAGCAGTACTTC. Full variable domain (outside the CDR3, taken from reference TRBV19 and TRBJ2-7): DGGITQSPKYLFRKEGQNVTLSCEQNLNHDAMYWYRQDPGQGLRLIYYSQIVNDFQKGDIAEGYSVSREKKESFPLTVTSAQKNPTAFYLCASSFGQVSDEQYFGPGTRLTVT.

This clone was detected a few times. The CDR3 coding sequence is TGTGCCAGCAGAGACGGGGGGGAATACAACTATGGCTACACCTTC. Protein product: CASRDGGEYNYGYTF. The rearrangement links TRBV6-6 to TRBJ1-2, with D possibly TRBD1 on 5 matching bases. The CDR3 consists of 15 residues. Trimming pared 6 bases from V and 2 bases from J, leaving 16 bases between. CDR1 MNHNY and CDR2 SVGAGI come from the germline V gene (reference sequence).

The chain uses TRBV19 and TRBJ2-7; D is possibly TRBD2 (7 bases). Trimming left V 3 bases short and J 2 bases short, with 11 bases between. The CDR3 is made up of 14 amino acids. CDR1 and CDR2 (germline): LNHDA, SQIVND (reference sequence). The DNA for the CDR3 is TGTGCCAGTAGTATCCAGGGGACTACCTACGAGCAGTACTTC. Translating it yields CASSIQGTTYEQYF.

The chain couples TRBV25-1 to TRBJ2-5, with 7 nucleotides matching TRBD1. CDR1 and CDR2 from the germline V gene are MGHDK and SYGVNS. This CDR3 spans 14 amino acids. Unmatched junction bases numbered 9, after V lost 6 bases and J lost 5 bases. CDR3 in DNA: TGTGCCAGCAGCTTGAGCAGGGGGTCGGAGACCCAGTACTTC. Its translation is CASSLSRGSETQYF. Complete variable domain (other parts from reference TRBV25-1 and TRBJ2-5): EADIYQTPRYLVIGTGKKITLECSQTMGHDKMYWYQQDPGMELHLIHYSYGVNSTEKGDLSSESTVSRIRTEHFPLTLESARPSHTSQYLCASSLSRGSETQYFGPGTRLLVL.

V usage is TRBV6-5 and J usage is TRBJ2-3; possibly TRBD1 for D (6 bases). CDR3 length: 15 residues. Germline CDR1 MNHEY, CDR2 SVGAGI. Trimming removed 0 bases at V and 6 bases at J, with 13 bases between. CDR3 protein: CASSYSAGVRDTQYF. The CDR3 region has the DNA TGTGCCAGCAGTTACTCGGCAGGGGTGAGGGATACGCAGTATTTT.

The gene calls are TRBV27 and TRBJ2-1, with a weak D call TRBD1 (6 bases). V was pared by 7 bases and J by 4 bases, with 20 bases between. The CDR3 is 16 amino acids. CDR1 and CDR2 (germline): MNHEY, SMNVEV (reference sequence). CDR3 nucleotide sequence: TGTGCCAGCACCGCAAGGTACTCAGGGGAATACAATGAGCAGTTCTTC. Protein sequence: CASTARYSGEYNEQFF.

J is TRBJ2-1 and V is TRBV4-1, with 13 bases that match TRBD2. The CDR3 has 17 residues. Germline CDR1 is MGHRA and CDR2 is YSYEKL. The ends lost 0 bases at V and 11 bases at J; junction bases unmatched: 10. CDR3 region: CASSQEGAGTSGKKQFF. The CDR3 nucleotides read TGCGCCAGCAGCCAAGAGGGGGCCGGGACTAGCGGGAAAAAGCAGTTCTTC.

The J gene is TRBJ1-2, the V gene TRBV6-1, with 7 bases that match TRBD1. Germline CDR1 and CDR2: MNHNS and SASEGT. This CDR3 region has 15 residues. V was pared by 6 bases and J by 5 bases, with 12 bases of the junction left unmatched. The CDR3 reads CASRHWDRESYGYTF. The CDR3 DNA follows: TGTGCCAGCAGACATTGGGACAGAGAGTCATATGGCTACACCTTC.

V usage is TRBV30 and J usage is TRBJ2-7; 12 bases are shared with TRBD2. Germline V lookup: CDR1 GTSNPN, CDR2 SVGIG (reference sequence). The J segment lost 2 bases and the V segment lost 6 bases, leaving 14 bases of the junction unmatched. The CDR3 covers 17 residues. In DNA form, the CDR3 reads TGTGCCTGCCTTTCTAGCGGGAGGGGCCTATTACCCTACGAGCAGTACTTC. It translates to CACLSSGRGLLPYEQYF.

The chain uses TRBV9 and TRBJ2-3, with D possibly TRBD2 on 5 matching bases. This CDR3 spans 15 amino acids. Germline values: CDR1 SGDLS, CDR2 YYNGEE. Trimming took off 3 bases at V and 4 bases at J, with 15 bases between the two ends. The DNA of the CDR3 is TGTGCCAGCAGCGGGGCCGGGGTTGGGCCAGATACGCAGTATTTT. Amino acid sequence: CASSGAGVGPDTQYF. Combining the CDR3 with reference TRBV9 and TRBJ2-3 gives the whole variable domain DSGVTQTPKHLITATGQRVTLRCSPRSGDLSVYWYQQSLDQGLQFLIQYYNGEERAKGNILERFSAQQFPDLHSELNLSSLELGDSALYFCASSGAGVGPDTQYFGPGTRLTVL.

The chain combines TRBV5-1 with TRBJ2-3; the match to TRBD2 covers 12 bases. This CDR3 spans 16 amino acids. V was pared by 3 bases and J by 5 bases, with 7 bases of the junction left unmatched. CDR1 is SGHRS and CDR2 is YFSETQ in the germline V gene. Here the CDR3 reads CASSSTSGRPRDTQYF. For the CDR3, the DNA is TGCGCCAGCAGCTCAACTAGCGGGAGGCCGAGAGATACGCAGTATTTT.

The chain uses TRBV7-6 and TRBJ1-2, with 8 bases that match TRBD1. This CDR3 spans 19 amino acids. Losses at the gene ends were 5 bases for V and 0 bases for J; bases not matched to a gene: 17. Germline values: CDR1 SGHVS, CDR2 FNYEAQ. Written as DNA, the CDR3 is TGTGCCAGCAGCCGCCCAACTTCGGGACAGGACCATTCTAACTATGGCTACACCTTC. Translating it yields CASSRPTSGQDHSNYGYTF.

The chain couples TRBV5-1 to TRBJ2-6, with D tentatively TRBD2 (6 bases). The CDR3 extends over 16 amino acids. V gave up 4 bases and J gave up 2 bases, with 13 bases separating them. Germline CDR1 is SGHRS and CDR2 is YFSETQ. CDR3 nucleotide sequence: TGCGCCAGCAGCCTCCGGGGGAGCGCTGGGGCCAACGTCCTGACTTTC. Translation gives CASSLRGSAGANVLTF.

V usage is TRBV12-5 and J usage is TRBJ1-2; 8 bases line up with TRBD1. The CDR3 runs 13 residues. From germline, CDR1 is LGHNT and CDR2 FRNRAP. Unmatched junction bases numbered 7, after V lost 5 bases and J lost 8 bases. This chain's CDR3 is CASGAGGAWGYTF. The DNA for the CDR3 is TGTGCTAGTGGTGCAGGGGGCGCCTGGGGCTACACCTTC.

The chain carries TRBV11-3 and TRBJ2-7, with TRBD2 as a possible D gene (5 bases). This CDR3 is built from 13 residues. Trimming stripped 0 bases from V and 7 bases from J, with 10 bases between. In germline, CDR1 is SGHNT, CDR2 YENEEA. The CDR3 DNA follows: TGTGCCAGCAGCTTAGAATTCCGAGGGGAGCAGTACTTC. Translation gives CASSLEFRGEQYF.

The CDR3 nucleotides are TGCGCCAGCAGCCAAGATGCCAGCGGGGGCGCCAGGGTGCAGTTCTTC. Translation gives CASSQDASGGARVQFF. V is TRBV4-1 and J is TRBJ2-1; 8 bases line up with TRBD2. This CDR3 is 16 amino acids long. V lost 0 bases and J lost 12; bases outside the gene matches: 13. Germline V gene data show CDR1 as MGHRA and CDR2 as YSYEKL.

This chain links TRBV19 with TRBJ2-1; D is perhaps TRBD1 (6 bases). V lost 1 base and J 15 bases, leaving 19 bases between the germline ends. Germline CDR1 and CDR2: LNHDA and SQIVND (reference sequence). The CDR3 extends over 14 amino acids. The DNA for the CDR3 is TGTGCCAGTAGTATAGGACCTTTTGGACAGCGGTCGTTCTTC. Protein product: CASSIGPFGQRSFF.

V gene TRBV7-2 combines with J gene TRBJ2-5; 7 bases line up with TRBD2. The V segment lost 3 bases and the J segment 5 bases; nucleotides outside the gene matches: 9. The V gene's germline CDR1 is SGHTA and CDR2 FQGNSA. This CDR3 region has 15 residues. CDR3 sequence: CASSFNMGSGETQYF. The CDR3, as DNA: TGTGCCAGCAGCTTTAACATGGGTAGCGGGGAGACCCAGTACTTC.

The rearrangement uses TRBV5-6 and TRBJ1-6; possible D gene TRBD1, 5 bases. The germline CDR1 and CDR2 sequences are SGHDT and YYEEEE. The V and J ends lost 1 base and 10 bases respectively, with 9 bases between them. The CDR3 length is 13 residues. The chain's CDR3 is CASSLTGFSPLHF. The CDR3 bases are TGTGCCAGCAGCTTGACAGGTTTCTCACCCCTCCACTTT.

The V and J genes are TRBV7-2 and TRBJ2-1, with 7 nucleotides matching TRBD2. Trimming cost V 4 bases and J 10 bases; bases outside gene matches: 10. The CDR3 contains 14 residues. Germline V lookup: CDR1 SGHTA, CDR2 FQGNSA. The CDR3 loop is CASSYPSGAREQFF. CDR3 nucleotide sequence: TGTGCCAGCAGCTACCCTAGCGGAGCCCGGGAGCAGTTCTTC.

The V and J genes are TRBV12-5 and TRBJ2-7, with D tentatively TRBD1 (7 bases). The CDR3 is 16 residues long. V was clipped by 4 bases and J by 3 bases, with 19 bases between them. Germline V gives CDR1 LGHNT, CDR2 FRNRAP. As DNA, the CDR3 is TGTGCTAGTGGTTACTCTTCAGGGGGGTACCACTACGAGCAGTACTTC. Its translation is CASGYSSGGYHYEQYF.

This clone has a single count. This sequence joins TRBV10-3 and TRBJ2-5; a possible D gene is TRBD2 (6 bases). The CDR3 sequence is 13 residues long. V was trimmed by 3 bases and J by 3 bases, leaving 8 bases between them. Germline lookup yields CDR1 ENHRY and CDR2 SYGVKD. The CDR3 loop is CAISEPGEETQYF. The CDR3 DNA reads as TGTGCCATCAGTGAACCGGGGGAAGAGACCCAGTACTTC.

The J gene is TRBJ1-1, the V gene TRBV5-1, with D possibly TRBD1 on 6 matching bases. Germline V lookup: CDR1 SGHRS, CDR2 YFSETQ. This CDR3 has 17 residues. Trimming stripped 1 base from V and 1 base from J, with 17 bases between. The chain's CDR3 is CASSLKGQLTPNTEAFF. CDR3 bases: TGCGCCAGCAGCTTGAAAGGACAGCTTACTCCGAACACTGAAGCTTTCTTT.

CDR3 sequence reads: CGTGAGANNEKLFF. DNA for the CDR3: TGCGGGACAGGTGCAGGGGCCAATAATGAAAAACTGTTTTTT. The V and J genes are TRBV29-1 and TRBJ1-4; 8 nucleotides line up with TRBD1. The CDR3 is made up of 14 amino acids. Per the germline V gene, CDR1 is SQVTM and CDR2 is ANQGSEA.

This clone was seen only once. This rearrangement joins TRBV2 to TRBJ1-2; tentative D call: TRBD1 (6 bases). The CDR3 loop spans 15 amino acids. From germline, CDR1 is SNHLY and CDR2 FYNNEI. Deletions cut 7 bases from V and 6 bases from J, with 21 bases between. CDR3 DNA: TGTGCCAGCACTAGGGACTACCGGGGGGCGGATGGCTACACCTTC. Protein: CASTRDYRGADGYTF. Filled out from reference TRBV2 and TRBJ1-2, the complete variable domain reads EPEVTQTPSHQVTQMGQEVILRCVPISNHLYFYWYRQILGQKVEFLVSFYNNEISEKSEIFDDQFSVERPDGSNFTLKIRSTKLEDSAMYFCASTRDYRGADGYTFGSGTRLTVV.

V is TRBV18 and J is TRBJ2-3; D is perhaps TRBD2 (6 bases). V was trimmed by 1 base and J by 5 bases, leaving 7 bases between them. CDR3 length: 13 residues. Germline V gives CDR1 KGHSH, CDR2 LQKENI. Here the CDR3 reads CASSPRGEDTQYF. The CDR3, as DNA: TGTGCCAGCTCACCACGCGGGGAAGATACGCAGTATTTT.